This T cell receptor beta chain was captured by sequencing in a study of shared clonotypes between healthy human individuals. Overall study findings and caveats: Roughly 4.6% of naive CD4 clonotypes were common to a few donors.

The germline gives CDR1 GTSNPN, CDR2 SVGIG (reference sequence). CDR3 length equals 19 residues. V was pared by 3 bases and J by 0 bases, with 26 bases between. In the naive CD8 group, cells lacked CD45RO and were positively selected for CCR7, so terminally differentiated effector memory CD45RA+ cells were left out. In the case of this clone: Antigen: not known.

Original methodology: ImmunoSEQ yielded junction-only sequences lacking quality scores, so filtering differed. TCRdb's table, derived via immunoSEQ multiplex PCR, lists solely in-frame clones and lacks some. D and trimming were read from the DNA, whereas the V and J calls and clone size are those reported in that table. In the table there are some 2 million clones, roughly 95% of which are singletons. The chain has TRBV30 and TRBJ1-1; TRBD1 might be the D (6 bases). Sequencing used naive CD8+ T cells sorted from blood. The sequence came from a man in his late teens or twenties in good health. The CDR3 loop reads CAWRRGPQGRSRMNTEAFF. CDR3 nucleotides: TGTGCCTGGAGGAGGGGCCCCCAGGGGCGGTCCCGGATGAACACTGAAGCTTTCTTT. The full variable domain, completed using reference TRBV30 and TRBJ1-1, is SQTIHQWPATLVQPVGSPLSLECTVEGTSNPNLYWYRQAAGRGLQLLFYSVGIGQISSEVPQNLSASRPQDRQFILSSKKLLLSDSGFYLCAWRRGPQGRSRMNTEAFFGQGTRLTVV.